These T cell receptor beta chains were read from a single sample in a study of blood T cell repertoires in COVID-19. Clones were read by immunoSEQ multiplex PCR, and TCRdb kept only the in-frame ones, dropping some. The repertoire holds hundreds of thousands of clones, with around 87% as singletons. Sequencing was done on a sample of PBMCs or T cells enriched from blood (not recorded which). The receptors were gathered from a woman aged 45-60 years who had recovered from COVID-19. The CDR3 runs from the conserved cysteine through the conserved F or W.

cdr3_aa: CASSLEGAVGQGYTF
v_call: TRBV11-2
cdr3_length: 15
j_call: TRBJ1-2

cdr3_aa: CASSLDSLSNTEAFF
v_call: TRBV18
cdr3_length: 15
j_call: TRBJ1-1

cdr3_aa: CASSQTSGSMDEQFF
v_call: TRBV4-1
cdr3_length: 15
j_call: TRBJ2-1

cdr3_aa: CAWRPGQGGDIQYF
v_call: TRBV30
cdr3_length: 14
j_call: TRBJ2-4

cdr3_aa: CAWSVDQLANTGELFF
v_call: TRBV30
cdr3_length: 16
j_call: TRBJ2-2

cdr3_aa: CASSRNRDSPYEQYF
v_call: TRBV5-1
cdr3_length: 15
j_call: TRBJ2-7

cdr3_aa: CSVVQGAYTEAFF
v_call: TRBV29-1
cdr3_length: 13
j_call: TRBJ1-1

cdr3_aa: CASSLPGGYGYTF
v_call: TRBV11-3
cdr3_length: 13
j_call: TRBJ1-2

cdr3_aa: CASRRQGVFQPQHF
v_call: TRBV11-3
cdr3_length: 14
j_call: TRBJ1-5

cdr3_aa: CASSPTGSGQPQHF
v_call: TRBV2
cdr3_length: 14
j_call: TRBJ1-5

cdr3_aa: CASSLGLTGGHEQYF
v_call: TRBV7-9
cdr3_length: 15
j_call: TRBJ2-7

cdr3_aa: CASSPFTGLQAFF
v_call: TRBV9
cdr3_length: 13
j_call: TRBJ1-1

cdr3_aa: CASNSPGSNTEAFF
v_call: TRBV2
cdr3_length: 14
j_call: TRBJ1-1

cdr3_aa: CASSLDSGGSLYGYTF
v_call: TRBV7-2
cdr3_length: 16
j_call: TRBJ1-2

cdr3_aa: CASSERYSNQPQHF
v_call: TRBV6-1
cdr3_length: 14
j_call: TRBJ1-5

cdr3_aa: CASSQVSGSKETQYF
v_call: TRBV19
cdr3_length: 15
j_call: TRBJ2-5

cdr3_aa: CASIPGGAGLREQFF
v_call: TRBV27
cdr3_length: 15
j_call: TRBJ2-1

cdr3_aa: CASSHMGQELYEQYF
v_call: TRBV7-8
cdr3_length: 15
j_call: TRBJ2-7

cdr3_aa: CSVARLGQDLKIQYF
v_call: TRBV29-1
cdr3_length: 15
j_call: TRBJ2-4

cdr3_aa: CASSIREHPPRSDTQYF
v_call: TRBV19
cdr3_length: 17
j_call: TRBJ2-3

cdr3_aa: CASSSPGRGEKLFF
v_call: TRBV27
cdr3_length: 14
j_call: TRBJ1-4

cdr3_aa: CASEQGTNEKLFF
v_call: TRBV6-5
cdr3_length: 13
j_call: TRBJ1-4

cdr3_aa: CASSYGAGESSEQYF
v_call: TRBV6-5
cdr3_length: 15
j_call: TRBJ2-7

cdr3_aa: CASSYGAGTQYF
v_call: TRBV6-5
cdr3_length: 12
j_call: TRBJ2-3

cdr3_aa: CAIQQGYQETQYF
v_call: TRBV10-3
cdr3_length: 13
j_call: TRBJ2-5

cdr3_aa: CASSLYGGPTMNTEAFF
v_call: TRBV28
cdr3_length: 17
j_call: TRBJ1-1

cdr3_aa: CASSSRDRALYGYTF
v_call: TRBV7-9
cdr3_length: 15
j_call: TRBJ1-2